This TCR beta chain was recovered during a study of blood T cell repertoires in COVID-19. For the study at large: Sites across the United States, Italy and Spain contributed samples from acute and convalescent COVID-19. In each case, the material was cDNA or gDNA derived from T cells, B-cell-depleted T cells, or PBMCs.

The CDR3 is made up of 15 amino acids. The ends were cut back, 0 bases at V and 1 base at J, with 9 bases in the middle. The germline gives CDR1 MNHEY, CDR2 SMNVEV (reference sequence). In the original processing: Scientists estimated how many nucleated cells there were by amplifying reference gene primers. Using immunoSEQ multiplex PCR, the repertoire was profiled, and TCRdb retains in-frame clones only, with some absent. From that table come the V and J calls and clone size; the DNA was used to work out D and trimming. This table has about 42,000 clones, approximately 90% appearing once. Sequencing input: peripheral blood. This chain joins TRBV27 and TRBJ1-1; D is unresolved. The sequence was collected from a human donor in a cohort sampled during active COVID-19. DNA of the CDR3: TGTGCCAGCAGTTTATCTGGAGCAACGAACACTGAAGCTTTCTTT. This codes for CASSLSGATNTEAFF.